This entry lists 25 T cell receptor beta chains sequenced from one sample in a study of T cells after yellow fever vaccination. TCRdb recomputed calls from the 5' RACE reads with MiXCR, one row per CDR3 protein. The sample has approximately 580,000 distinct CDR3 sequences, approximately 16% seen once. Sequences were derived from PBMCs, sampled roughly 5 days after the first yellow fever vaccination. The receptors derive from a man aged 18 to 30 who received the YFV17D yellow fever vaccine.

This clonotype was recorded a few times. The genes are TRBV4-3 and TRBJ2-2; possibly TRBD1 for D (6 bases). The CDR3 is made up of 14 amino acids. Looked up from germline, CDR1 is LGHNA and CDR2 is YSLEER. V was trimmed by 7 bases and J by 4 bases, leaving 13 bases between them. This CDR3 is CASTFLGGTGELFF. In DNA, the CDR3 is TGCGCCAGCACTTTCCTAGGGGGCACCGGGGAGCTGTTTTTT.

This clonotype turned up a few times. The chain joins TRBV30 to TRBJ1-5, with D perhaps TRBD1 (5 bases). The CDR3 length is 13 residues. The V gene's germline CDR1 is GTSNPN and CDR2 SVGIG (reference sequence). Between the trimmed V and J ends, which lost 3 bases and 9 bases, there was a span of 15 bases. CDR3: CAWSGDAAGPQHF. The CDR3 DNA is TGTGCCTGGAGCGGGGACGCGGCGGGGCCCCAGCATTTT.

This clonotype was counted a few times. The gene calls are TRBV9 and TRBJ2-7; 8 positions agree with TRBD2. Trimming took 1 base from V and 6 from J; bases not matched to a gene: 6. CDR3 length: 14 residues. The V gene's germline CDR1 is SGDLS and CDR2 YYNGEE. The CDR3 sequence: CASSVSGGRGEQYF. The CDR3 DNA sequence: TGTGCCAGCAGCGTATCGGGGGGGCGCGGCGAGCAGTACTTC.

The V and J genes are TRBV7-9 and TRBJ1-1, with D possibly matching TRBD1 (6 bases). This CDR3 is 15 amino acids long. Germline assignment: CDR1 SEHNR and CDR2 FQNEAQ (reference sequence). V was clipped by 5 bases and J by 6 bases, with 19 bases between them. The DNA of the CDR3 is TGTGCCAGCAGCATCGTACGGCAGGGGTACGCTGAAGCTTTCTTT. Amino acids: CASSIVRQGYAEAFF.

There are a few counts of this clonotype. This chain connects TRBV27 to TRBJ2-7; D could derive from TRBD1 or TRBD2 (5 bases each). V was clipped by 5 bases and J by 2 bases, with 16 bases between them. The CDR3 loop spans 15 amino acids. The germline gives CDR1 MNHEY, CDR2 SMNVEV (reference sequence). The CDR3 DNA is TGTGCCAGCAGTGTCACAACGGGACCCACCTACGAGCAGTACTTC. It translates to CASSVTTGPTYEQYF.

This clonotype was seen a handful of times. This chain's CDR3 is CASSPASRPGGTREQYF. The CDR3 DNA follows: TGTGCCAGCAGCCCAGCCTCCCGTCCAGGGGGAACGCGCGAGCAGTACTTC. This rearrangement joins TRBV7-9 to TRBJ2-7, with 7 bases fitting TRBD1. Germline lookup yields CDR1 SEHNR and CDR2 FQNEAQ (reference sequence). This CDR3 has 17 residues. J lost 6 bases, V lost 5 bases, and 19 bases had no gene match.

This clonotype was seen ten or more times. At one of its ends the junction is not consistent with the germline gene, which may arise from a read error. The chain uses TRBV5-1 and TRBJ2-5; D uncertain. This CDR3 has 11 residues. The germline gives CDR1 SGHRS, CDR2 YFSETQ. The CDR3 coding sequence is TGTGCCAGCAGCATCCAAGAGACCCAGTACTTC. Its protein is CASSIQETQYF.

The J gene is TRBJ2-5, the V gene TRBV4-3; 14 bases fit TRBD2. From germline, CDR1 is LGHNA and CDR2 YSLEER. CDR3 size: 16 residues. The junction had 5 bases not matched to a gene; V was cut back by 3 bases and J by 5 bases. The CDR3 DNA reads TGCGCCAGCAGCCACGGACTAGCGGGGGGCCGGGAGACCCAGTACTTC. It translates to CASSHGLAGGRETQYF.

V and J are TRBV5-6 and TRBJ1-5; D remains ambiguous. The CDR3 runs to 16 residues. Germline CDR1 and CDR2: SGHDT and YYEEEE. With 0 bases removed from V and 0 bases from J, the gap between germline ends came to 10 bases. CDR3 sequence (DNA): TGTGCCAGCAGCTTGGGCGGGTATAATAGCAATCAGCCCCAGCATTTT. Amino acid sequence: CASSLGGYNSNQPQHF.

The chain combines TRBV5-1 with TRBJ1-2; the D is unclear. The germline V gene has CDR1 SGHRS and CDR2 YFSETQ. V was trimmed by 1 base and J by 9 bases, leaving 10 bases between them. This CDR3 region has 12 residues. The CDR3 nucleotides read TGCGCCAGCAGCTTGCCGAGCCGTAGCTACACCTTC. Protein: CASSLPSRSYTF. Drawing the rest from reference TRBV5-1 and TRBJ1-2, the complete variable domain is KAGVTQTPRYLIKTRGQQVTLSCSPISGHRSVSWYQQTPGQGLQFLFEYFSETQRNKGNFPGRFSGRQFSNSRSEMNVSTLELGDSALYLCASSLPSRSYTFGSGTRLTVV.

Points on this clonotype: Possible read error: a much larger clone is one base away. The rearrangement links TRBV9 to TRBJ2-3, with 10 bases that match TRBD2. Germline V gene data show CDR1 as SGDLS and CDR2 as YYNGEE. The J segment lost 2 bases and the V segment lost 0 bases, leaving 3 bases of the junction unmatched. This CDR3 contains 16 residues. The CDR3 nucleotides are TGTGCCAGCAGCGTAGGGACTAGCGGTTACACAGATACGCAGTATTTT. Translation: CASSVGTSGYTDTQYF.

This clonotype came up a few times. The chain links TRBV29-1 to TRBJ1-1; D is ambiguous. This CDR3 spans 12 amino acids. The germline gives CDR1 SQVTM, CDR2 ANQGSEA. V was trimmed by 5 bases and J by 3 bases, leaving 10 bases between them. The CDR3 loop reads CSVLDRDTEAFF. CDR3 coding DNA: TGCAGCGTTTTGGATCGGGACACTGAAGCTTTCTTT.

This clonotype was observed a few times. In DNA form, the CDR3 reads TGTGCCGGAGACCAAGGACTAGCGGGGGGTATGAAAACAGATACGCAGTATTTT. It specifies CAGDQGLAGGMKTDTQYF. The V gene is TRBV10-3, the J gene TRBJ2-3; 14 nucleotides line up with TRBD2. Germline V gives CDR1 ENHRY, CDR2 SYGVKD. The CDR3 runs 18 residues. The trim removed 11 bases at V and 3 bases at J, leaving 16 bases unmatched.

J is TRBJ1-1 and V is TRBV7-9; a weak D match, TRBD1 (5 bases). The CDR3 sequence is 15 residues long. Trimming took off 4 bases at V and 1 base at J, with 13 bases between the two ends. Germline V gives CDR1 SEHNR, CDR2 FQNEAQ (reference sequence). The CDR3 here is CASSWGDLRNTEAFF. DNA for the CDR3: TGTGCCAGCAGCTGGGGGGACCTAAGGAACACTGAAGCTTTCTTT.

This clonotype was seen many times. The V call is TRBV7-2, the J call TRBJ2-2; D gene ambiguous. The CDR3 extends over 14 amino acids. Germline V lookup: CDR1 SGHTA, CDR2 FQGNSA. V lost 5 bases to trimming and J lost 6 bases, with 13 bases between them. CDR3 in DNA: TGTGCCAGCAGCCCGTCTAGTATCCCCGGGGAGCTGTTTTTT. Translated, it gives CASSPSSIPGELFF.

This sequence joins TRBV6-2 or TRBV6-3 and TRBJ1-2; no clear D. V was trimmed by 4 bases and J by 0 bases, leaving 12 bases between them. The CDR3 length is 15 residues. Germline assignment: CDR1 MNHEY and CDR2 SVGEGT. CDR3 region: CASSSPERANYGYTF. The CDR3 DNA sequence: TGTGCCAGCAGTTCCCCGGAGAGGGCTAACTATGGCTACACCTTC.

V and J are TRBV15 and TRBJ2-5, with unresolved D. Between the trimmed V and J ends, which lost 1 base and 2 bases, there was a span of 11 bases. There are 15 residues in the CDR3. The germline V gene encodes CDR1 LNHNV and CDR2 YYDKDF (reference sequence). This CDR3 reads CATSRGWQEQETQYF. In DNA form, the CDR3 reads TGTGCCACCAGCAGAGGATGGCAGGAGCAAGAGACCCAGTACTTC.

The gene calls are TRBV7-9 and TRBJ1-2, with 8 bases identical to TRBD1. Germline loops: CDR1 SEHNR, CDR2 FQNEAQ (reference sequence). J gave up 7 bases and V 5 bases, and 6 bases lay outside the gene matches. CDR3 length: 13 amino acids. This CDR3 reads CASSPGQEFGYTF. The CDR3 coding sequence is TGTGCCAGCAGCCCGGGACAGGAGTTTGGCTACACCTTC.

This clonotype was seen a handful of times. The rearrangement uses TRBV20-1 and TRBJ2-1; D might be TRBD2 (6 bases). Looked up from germline, CDR1 is DFQATT and CDR2 is SNEGSKA (reference sequence). This CDR3 spans 12 amino acids. V was shortened by 4 bases and J by 6 bases, with 10 bases between the two germline ends. The CDR3 nucleotides are TGCAGTGCTACCGGGACTGCCAATGAGCAGTTCTTC. Its protein is CSATGTANEQFF.

This clonotype was seen a handful of times. This chain connects TRBV11-2 to TRBJ2-7; D remains unclear. This CDR3 contains 14 residues. V was trimmed by 1 base and J by 0 bases, leaving 7 bases between them. The germline gives CDR1 SGHAT, CDR2 FQNNGV. Written as DNA, the CDR3 is TGTGCCAGCAGCTTAGCCAGGAACTCCTACGAGCAGTACGTC. Its translation is CASSLARNSYEQYV.

DNA for the CDR3: TGCAGTGCTAGAGCCCTAGACGCTGATAATTCACCCCTCCACTTT. This sequence encodes CSARALDADNSPLHF. This chain connects TRBV20-1 to TRBJ1-6; no reliable D call. This CDR3 is built from 15 residues. Per the germline V gene, CDR1 is DFQATT and CDR2 is SNEGSKA (reference sequence). Between the trimmed V and J ends, which lost 1 base and 5 bases, there was a span of 12 bases.

There are many counts of this clonotype. The genes are TRBV28 and TRBJ1-5; TRBD1 agrees at 7 bases. CDR1 MDHEN and CDR2 SYDVKM come from the germline V gene. The CDR3 runs 14 residues. V lost 5 bases and J lost 0; bases outside the gene matches: 1. CDR3 amino acids: CASSHRGSNQPQHF. As DNA, the CDR3 is TGTGCCAGCAGTCACAGGGGTAGCAATCAGCCCCAGCATTTT. The whole variable domain, remainder taken from reference TRBV28 and TRBJ1-5, is DVKVTQSSRYLVKRTGEKVFLECVQDMDHENMFWYRQDPGLGLRLIYFSYDVKMKEKGDIPEGYSVSREKKERFSLILESASTNQTSMYLCASSHRGSNQPQHFGDGTRLSIL.

This clonotype was seen repeatedly, ten times or more. The chain uses TRBV5-1 and TRBJ2-7; tentatively, D is TRBD1 (6 bases). The germline gives CDR1 SGHRS, CDR2 YFSETQ. The CDR3 covers 14 residues. V lost 5 bases and J 7 bases, leaving 19 bases between the germline ends. In nucleotides, the CDR3 is TGCGCCAGCAGTTTAAACGACAGGATGGGTGAGCAGTACTTC. Translated: CASSLNDRMGEQYF.

The chain has TRBV7-8 and TRBJ1-1, with a tentative D call TRBD1 (6 bases). The CDR3 has 16 residues. From germline, CDR1 is SGHVS and CDR2 FQNEAQ. V shed 5 bases and J shed 3 bases, with 19 bases lying between them. CDR3 in amino acids: CASSADRQAADTEAFF. CDR3 coding DNA: TGTGCCAGCAGCGCCGACAGGCAGGCGGCGGACACTGAAGCTTTCTTT.

This clonotype occurred a few times. The rearrangement links TRBV19 to TRBJ2-3; a weak D match, TRBD1 (5 bases). The CDR3 covers 14 residues. Germline values: CDR1 LNHDA, CDR2 SQIVND (reference sequence). The ends were cut back, 7 bases at V and 2 bases at J, with 13 bases in the middle. CDR3 nucleotides: TGTGCCAGTACCCAGGGCCCGGCCACAGATACGCAGTATTTT. The encoded protein is CASTQGPATDTQYF.